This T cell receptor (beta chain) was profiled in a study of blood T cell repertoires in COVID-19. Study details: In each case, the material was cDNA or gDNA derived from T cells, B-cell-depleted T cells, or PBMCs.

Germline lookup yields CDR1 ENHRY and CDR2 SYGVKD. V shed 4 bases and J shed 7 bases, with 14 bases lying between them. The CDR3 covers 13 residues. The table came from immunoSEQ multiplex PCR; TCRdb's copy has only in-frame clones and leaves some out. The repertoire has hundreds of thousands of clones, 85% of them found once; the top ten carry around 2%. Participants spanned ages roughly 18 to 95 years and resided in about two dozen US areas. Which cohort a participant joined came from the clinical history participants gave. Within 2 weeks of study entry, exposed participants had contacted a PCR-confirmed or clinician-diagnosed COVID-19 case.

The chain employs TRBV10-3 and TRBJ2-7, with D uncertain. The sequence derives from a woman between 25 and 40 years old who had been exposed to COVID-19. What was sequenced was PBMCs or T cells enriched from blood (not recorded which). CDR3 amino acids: CAISGSPGQEQYF. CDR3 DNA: TGTGCCATCAGTGGTTCCCCTGGCCAAGAGCAGTACTTC.